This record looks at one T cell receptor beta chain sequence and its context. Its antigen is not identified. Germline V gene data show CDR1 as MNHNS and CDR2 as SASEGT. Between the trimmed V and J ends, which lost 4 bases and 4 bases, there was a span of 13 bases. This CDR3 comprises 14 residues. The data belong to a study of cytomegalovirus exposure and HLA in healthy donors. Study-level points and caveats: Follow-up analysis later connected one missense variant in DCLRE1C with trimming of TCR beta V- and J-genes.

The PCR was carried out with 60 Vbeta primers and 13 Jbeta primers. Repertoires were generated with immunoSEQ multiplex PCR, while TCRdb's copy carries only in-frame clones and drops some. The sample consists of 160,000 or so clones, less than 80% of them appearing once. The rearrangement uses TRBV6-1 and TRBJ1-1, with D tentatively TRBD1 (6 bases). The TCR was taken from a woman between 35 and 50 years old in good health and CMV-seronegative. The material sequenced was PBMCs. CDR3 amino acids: CASSAQGLGTEAFF. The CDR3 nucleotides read TGTGCCAGCAGTGCCCAGGGGTTGGGCACTGAAGCTTTCTTT.